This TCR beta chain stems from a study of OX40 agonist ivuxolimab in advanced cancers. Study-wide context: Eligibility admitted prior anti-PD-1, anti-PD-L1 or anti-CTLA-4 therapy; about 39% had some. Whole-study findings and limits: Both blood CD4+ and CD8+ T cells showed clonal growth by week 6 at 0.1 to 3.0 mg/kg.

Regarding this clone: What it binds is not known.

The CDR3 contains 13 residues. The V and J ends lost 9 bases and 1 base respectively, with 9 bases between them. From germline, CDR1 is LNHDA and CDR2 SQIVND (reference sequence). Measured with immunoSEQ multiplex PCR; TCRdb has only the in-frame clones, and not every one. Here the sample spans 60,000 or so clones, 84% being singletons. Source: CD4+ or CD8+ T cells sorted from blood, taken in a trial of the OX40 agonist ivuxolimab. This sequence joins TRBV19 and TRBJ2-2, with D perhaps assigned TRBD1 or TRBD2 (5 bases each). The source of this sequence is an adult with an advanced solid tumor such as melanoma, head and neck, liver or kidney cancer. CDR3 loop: CASLGRNTGELFF. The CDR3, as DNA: TGTGCCAGCCTGGGACGGAACACCGGGGAGCTGTTTTTT. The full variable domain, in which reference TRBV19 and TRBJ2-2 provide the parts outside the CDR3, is DGGITQSPKYLFRKEGQNVTLSCEQNLNHDAMYWYRQDPGQGLRLIYYSQIVNDFQKGDIAEGYSVSREKKESFPLTVTSAQKNPTAFYLCASLGRNTGELFFGEGSRLTVL.